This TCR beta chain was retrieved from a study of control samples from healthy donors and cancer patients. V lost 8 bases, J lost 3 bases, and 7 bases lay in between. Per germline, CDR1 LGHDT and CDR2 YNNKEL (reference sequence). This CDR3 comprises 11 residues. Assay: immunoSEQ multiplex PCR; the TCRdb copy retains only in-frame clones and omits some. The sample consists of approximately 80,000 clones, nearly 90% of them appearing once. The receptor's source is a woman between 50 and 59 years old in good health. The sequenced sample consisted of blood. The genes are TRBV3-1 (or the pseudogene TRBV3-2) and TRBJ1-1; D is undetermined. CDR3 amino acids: CASRGHTEAFF. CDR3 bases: TGTGCCAGCCGGGGTCACACTGAAGCTTTCTTT.